This T cell receptor beta chain is from a study of blood T cell repertoires in COVID-19. CDR3 length: 11 amino acids. Germline CDR1 and CDR2: SGDLS and YYNGEE. Trimming shortened V by 4 bases and J by 6 bases, and 5 bases separated the two germline ends. Clones were sequenced by immunoSEQ multiplex PCR, and TCRdb holds only the in-frame ones, with some missing. The sample yields 200,000 to 250,000 clones, approximately 87% seen once. The source of this sequence is a woman between 45 and 65 years old with acute or convalescent COVID-19. This chain connects TRBV9 to TRBJ2-4; D not certain. The sample was peripheral blood. Here the CDR3 reads CASSTSNIQYF. DNA of the CDR3: TGTGCCAGCAGCACATCAAACATTCAGTACTTC.